The clone carrying this T cell receptor (beta chain) appeared a few times. Its antigen is not identified. This sample stems from a study of early T cells in non-severe SARS-CoV-2 infection. As for the study in general: The input, bulk RNA from unsorted whole blood, was sequenced, and chains were unpaired. The study, taken as a whole, reports: Anti-spike CD8 responses were favored by VDJdb matching, which missed private and CD4 specificities.

The germline CDR1 and CDR2 sequences are MNHEY and SMNVEV (reference sequence). V was shortened by 5 bases and J by 0 bases, with 17 bases between the two germline ends. This CDR3 is built from 18 residues. Unique molecular identifiers were affixed to single, distinct cDNA molecules. One entry per CDR3 protein results from TCRdb running MiXCR on the 5' RACE reads. The repertoire includes 80,000 to 95,000 distinct CDR3 sequences, roughly 13% of them detected once, and approximately 10% sits in the top ten. The source material was whole blood. The TCR sequence derives from an adult who was a healthcare worker with PCR-confirmed SARS-CoV-2 infection or an uninfected control (not recorded which). The chain recombines TRBV27 with TRBJ2-6; D gene ambiguous. CDR3 nucleotides: TGTGCCAGCAGTATATGGGCCCCTTCGAGCTCTGGGGCCAACGTCCTGACTTTC. It codes for CASSIWAPSSSGANVLTF.